The subject of this entry is one TCR beta chain. V shed 4 bases, J shed 5 bases, and the junction held 12 bases outside the gene matches. Germline CDR1 is MDHEN and CDR2 is SYDVKM. This CDR3 region has 16 residues. This record comes from a study of blood T cell repertoires in COVID-19. Looking at the study overall: Collection of acute and convalescent COVID-19 samples took place in the United States, Italy and Spain. Sample material is recorded as cDNA or gDNA derived from T cells, B-cell-depleted T cells, or PBMCs.

As processed by the authors: Estimated nucleated cell counts came from reference gene primer amplification. Sequencing used immunoSEQ multiplex PCR; TCRdb keeps in-frame clones, though not all of them. The V and J calls and clone size are taken from that table; D and trimming were inferred from the DNA. The sample comprises approximately 100,000 clones, approximately 82% of which are singletons, and 8% to 13% rests with the top ten. This TCR derives from a man between 65 and 80 years old with acute or convalescent COVID-19. Material: peripheral blood. V and J are TRBV28 and TRBJ1-2; 8 nucleotides agree with TRBD1. CDR3 protein: CASSSIADGTGYGYTF. Here the CDR3 DNA reads TGTGCCAGCAGTTCCATCGCGGACGGGACAGGATATGGCTACACCTTC.